A single sample gave rise to the 5 T cell receptor beta chains below, sequenced in a study of T cells expressing NK-cell markers. TCRdb re-called the 5' RACE reads, yielding one record per CDR3 amino acid sequence without DNA. Here the sample table reports 400,000 to 500,000 distinct CDR3 sequences. Sequencing was done on a sample of blood T cells: a sorted CD56 or NKG2C T cell subset, CD4+ or CD8+ T cells, or bulk PBMC T cells (not recorded which). The receptors shown here come from a woman between 18 and 69 years old in good health.

CDR3 in amino acids: CASSYSNMDTGELFF. The chain recombines TRBV6-5 with TRBJ2-2. Germline CDR1 MNHEY, CDR2 SVGAGI. The CDR3 is made up of 15 amino acids.

The rearrangement joins TRBV20-1 to TRBJ2-5; TCRdb's assignment of TRBD1 cannot be checked, as there is no DNA. The CDR3 covers 14 residues. Looked up from germline, CDR1 is DFQATT and CDR2 is SNEGSKA (reference sequence). This chain's CDR3 is CSAIVRTSQETQYF.

The chain is built from TRBV20-1 and TRBJ2-1; TCRdb's D call, TRBD1, is unchecked because there is no DNA. CDR1 is DFQATT and CDR2 is SNEGSKA in the germline V gene (reference sequence). The CDR3 has 14 residues. The CDR3 here is CSAAGTEQRNEQFF.

V is TRBV7-2 and J is TRBJ1-3; with no DNA, the TCRdb D assignment of TRBD1 cannot be verified. CDR1 and CDR2 (germline): SGHTA, FQGNSA. This CDR3 comprises 15 residues. CDR3 region: CASSLATGQGNTIYF.

The rearrangement joins TRBV20-1 to TRBJ2-1; TCRdb outputs TRBD1, but without DNA this stays unchecked. Germline V gives CDR1 DFQATT, CDR2 SNEGSKA (reference sequence). The CDR3 loop spans 15 amino acids. CDR3 residues: CSADWLGVSYNEQFF.